The next 2 T cell receptor beta chains were all read from a single sample in a study of T cells after yellow fever vaccination. Via MiXCR, TCRdb re-called the 5' RACE reads, giving one row per CDR3 protein. This sample has some 73,000 distinct CDR3 sequences, with approximately 7.5% found just once. Specimen: CD8+ T cells sorted from PBMCs, collected on the day of the yellow fever booster vaccination. Source of these receptors: a man younger than 40 who received the YFV17D yellow fever vaccine.

By sample fraction, this clonotype is medium-sized. The V call is TRBV5-6, the J call TRBJ2-5, with 10 bases identical to TRBD2. Germline trimming cut 2 bases from V and 4 bases from J; bases unmatched to any gene: 8. Germline V gene data show CDR1 as SGHDT and CDR2 as YYEEEE. CDR3 length equals 16 residues. CDR3 DNA: TGTGCCAGCAGCTTACCTCCAGCGGGAGGGAGAGAGACCCAGTACTTC. Protein sequence: CASSLPPAGGRETQYF.

Only a few counts were recorded for this clonotype. The CDR3 sequence: CASSSEGTGKYQETQYF. The CDR3 coding sequence is TGTGCCAGCAGCTCGGAAGGGACGGGAAAGTACCAAGAGACCCAGTACTTC. The chain carries TRBV7-8 and TRBJ2-5; D tentatively reads TRBD1 or TRBD2 (5 bases each). Germline V gene data show CDR1 as SGHVS and CDR2 as FQNEAQ. Trimming removed 4 bases at V and 0 bases at J, with 18 bases between. The CDR3 contains 17 residues. The full variable domain, rest sourced from reference TRBV7-8 and TRBJ2-5, is GAGVSQSPRYKVAKRGQDVALRCDPISGHVSLFWYQQALGQGPEFLTYFQNEAQLDKSGLPSDRFFAERPEGSVSTLKIQRTQQEDSAVYLCASSSEGTGKYQETQYFGPGTRLLVL.